These 30 T cell receptor beta chains originate from one sample sequenced in a study of T cells after yellow fever vaccination (dated by TCRdb to the late 2010s). The intended sense of this specimen's treatment or condition label: live attenuated yellow fever vaccine strain. The library was prepared using 5' RACE. Reads for this sample came from an Illumina NovaSeq 6000. In TCRdb, the public reads were trimmed at Q25 with fastp and aligned with MiXCR, with productive beta chains retained. Each CDR3 protein appears once, grouped with its most common genes and DNA. This sample comprises hundreds of thousands of distinct CDR3 sequences, roughly an eighth of them detected only once. The ten top clones hold roughly 3% of the sample. The specimen comprised CD4+ T cells sorted from PBMCs, sampled 15 days after the yellow fever booster vaccination. The source is a man aged 18 to 30 who received the YFV17D yellow fever vaccine.

This chain joins TRBV10-3 and TRBJ2-7, with 8 bases lining up with TRBD1. Trimming cost V 3 bases and J 1 base; bases outside gene matches: 14. The CDR3 is 18 amino acids. Germline V gives CDR1 ENHRY, CDR2 SYGVKD. The CDR3 nucleotides read TGTGCCATCAGTGATCCACTTGGACAGGGCGGTTCATCCTACGAGCAGTACTTC. Translating it yields CAISDPLGQGGSSYEQYF.

This clonotype occurred many times. V gene TRBV6-2 or TRBV6-3 combines with J gene TRBJ1-2; 7 bases line up with TRBD1. Per germline, CDR1 MNHEY and CDR2 SVGEGT. The CDR3 is 13 residues long. Losses at the gene ends were 11 bases for V and 0 bases for J; bases not matched to a gene: 6. Written as DNA, the CDR3 is TGTGCCGGTCACGGGACAGCTAACTATGGCTACACCTTC. Its translation is CAGHGTANYGYTF.

V usage is TRBV7-3 and J usage is TRBJ1-2; 7 nucleotides agree with TRBD1. Unmatched junction bases numbered 5, after V lost 3 bases and J lost 7 bases. The CDR3 is 13 residues long. Germline lookup yields CDR1 SGHTA and CDR2 FQGTGA. The CDR3 reads CASSFDRAGGYTF. DNA for the CDR3: TGTGCCAGCAGCTTTGACAGGGCGGGTGGCTACACCTTC. Full variable domain (missing parts from reference TRBV7-3 and TRBJ1-2): GAGVSQTPSNKVTEKGKYVELRCDPISGHTALYWYRQSLGQGPEFLIYFQGTGAADDSGLPNDRFFAVRPEGSVSTLKIQRTERGDSAVYLCASSFDRAGGYTFGSGTRLTVV.

V is TRBV27 and J is TRBJ2-7; D perhaps matches TRBD2 (5 bases). CDR1 is MNHEY and CDR2 is SMNVEV in the germline V gene (reference sequence). This CDR3 spans 13 amino acids. The ends were cut back, 4 bases at V and 6 bases at J, with 13 bases in the middle. The CDR3 DNA sequence: TGTGCCAGCAGTTCCGAACGCCGGGGCGAGCAGTACTTC. Protein product: CASSSERRGEQYF.

This chain links TRBV6-5 with TRBJ1-4; TRBD1 aligns across 8 bases. The germline V gene encodes CDR1 MNHEY and CDR2 SVGAGI. The junction had 11 bases not matched to a gene; V was cut back by 6 bases and J by 8 bases. The CDR3 contains 15 residues. CDR3 region: CASRITGGRSEKLFF. The CDR3 DNA follows: TGTGCCAGCAGGATTACAGGGGGGCGGTCGGAAAAACTGTTTTTT.

The rearrangement joins TRBV7-2 to TRBJ2-2; the match to TRBD2 covers 13 bases. V was pared by 3 bases and J by 7 bases, with 11 bases of the junction left unmatched. The CDR3 covers 18 residues. Per the germline V gene, CDR1 is SGHTA and CDR2 is FQGNSA. The CDR3 DNA follows: TGTGCCAGCAGCTTCACTAGCGGGGGGGCCGGCCCCATCGGGGAGCTGTTTTTT. Translating it yields CASSFTSGGAGPIGELFF.

This clonotype was detected only a few times. The CDR3 here is CSVRPLAGGPSGTGELFF. The CDR3 region has the DNA TGCAGTGTCCGCCCTCTAGCGGGGGGGCCTAGCGGCACCGGGGAGCTGTTTTTT. This chain joins TRBV20-1 and TRBJ2-2; 12 nucleotides align to TRBD2. The germline V gene has CDR1 DFQATT and CDR2 SNEGSKA (reference sequence). This CDR3 has 18 amino acids. V was pared by 7 bases and J by 4 bases, with 16 bases of the junction left unmatched.

This clonotype has just a few counts. The chain has TRBV5-6 and TRBJ1-2; the D is unclear. Trimming removed 3 bases at V and 10 bases at J, with 10 bases between. Germline assignment: CDR1 SGHDT and CDR2 YYEEEE. The CDR3 extends over 11 amino acids. This chain's CDR3 is CASSSVSYYTF. In DNA form, the CDR3 reads TGTGCCAGCAGCTCGGTGTCTTACTACACCTTC.

This clonotype was detected a few times. The V call is TRBV19, the J call TRBJ2-2; TRBD2 aligns across 10 bases. J was trimmed by 3 bases and V by 3 bases; bases with no gene match: 1. The CDR3 is 15 residues long. CDR1 and CDR2 from the germline V gene are LNHDA and SQIVND (reference sequence). In nucleotides, the CDR3 is TGTGCCAGTAGTATTCTAGCGGGAGACACCGGGGAGCTGTTTTTT. Protein sequence: CASSILAGDTGELFF.

This chain connects TRBV6-6 to TRBJ1-2, with 11 positions matching TRBD1. Germline CDR1 is MNHNY and CDR2 is SVGAGI (reference sequence). The CDR3 has 15 residues. Trimming cost V 4 bases and J 7 bases; bases outside gene matches: 8. CDR3 protein: CASSSRPGQGVGYTF. DNA for the CDR3: TGTGCCAGCAGTTCACGTCCGGGACAGGGGGTTGGCTACACCTTC.

This clonotype was detected many times. The V gene is TRBV7-9, the J gene TRBJ2-7; no reliable D call. CDR1 and CDR2 (germline): SEHNR, FQNEAQ (reference sequence). The V end lost 5 bases, the J end lost 0 bases, and 11 bases lay between the germline ends. There are 14 residues in the CDR3. CDR3 nucleotide sequence: TGTGCCAGCAGCCTGGACGCGAACTCCTACGAGCAGTACGTC. It translates to CASSLDANSYEQYV.

This clonotype was seen a single time. The chain recombines TRBV4-2 with TRBJ2-3; 9 bases match TRBD2. V lost 2 bases, J lost 5 bases, and 8 bases stayed unmatched. The CDR3 loop spans 16 amino acids. Germline CDR1 and CDR2: LGHNA and YNFKEQ. The CDR3, as DNA: TGTGCCAGCAGCCAAAGAGCGGGGGGCAGCGGAGATACGCAGTATTTT. Translation gives CASSQRAGGSGDTQYF.

The J gene is TRBJ2-2, the V gene TRBV5-4; D call uncertain. The ends were cut back, 4 bases at V and 6 bases at J, with 13 bases in the middle. The CDR3 has 14 residues. The germline gives CDR1 SGHNT, CDR2 YYREEE (reference sequence). This CDR3 reads CASSPDRRAGELFF. CDR3 DNA sequence: TGTGCCAGCAGCCCGGACCGAAGGGCCGGGGAGCTGTTTTTT.

The chain uses TRBV30 and TRBJ1-2; the D gene is possibly TRBD1 (6 bases). This CDR3 contains 12 residues. CDR1 is GTSNPN, CDR2 SVGIG, per germline (reference sequence). The ends were cut back, 4 bases at V and 8 bases at J, with 14 bases in the middle. CDR3 protein: CAWTPGGQGYTF. CDR3 coding DNA: TGTGCCTGGACTCCCGGGGGGCAGGGCTACACCTTC.

This clonotype was counted at least ten times. The rearrangement joins TRBV7-2 to TRBJ1-1; 9 positions match TRBD1. Trimming removed 2 bases from V and 3 bases from J; junction bases left unmatched: 7. The germline CDR1 and CDR2 sequences are SGHTA and FQGNSA. This CDR3 is built from 16 residues. DNA of the CDR3: TGTGCCAGCAGCTTATTGGACAGGGGAGGGGACACTGAAGCTTTCTTT. Its protein is CASSLLDRGGDTEAFF.

The rearrangement links TRBV10-3 to TRBJ2-7; maybe TRBD2 (5 bases). The CDR3 covers 12 residues. Germline loops: CDR1 ENHRY, CDR2 SYGVKD. V lost 6 bases and J lost 5, with 11 bases in between. CDR3 DNA sequence: TGTGCCATCAGCCCCTTCGGGGACGAGCAGTACGTC. Translation gives CAISPFGDEQYV.

The CDR3 region is CASSLESFGRGSGYTF. The CDR3, as DNA: TGTGCCAGCAGCTTGGAATCTTTCGGCAGGGGAAGCGGCTACACCTTC. V gene TRBV5-4 combines with J gene TRBJ1-2, with D possibly being TRBD1 (6 bases). V lost 0 bases and J lost 8, with 20 bases in between. CDR1 is SGHNT, CDR2 YYREEE, per germline (reference sequence). The CDR3 has 16 amino acids.

J is TRBJ2-1 and V is TRBV12-3 or TRBV12-4; TRBD1 or TRBD2 may be the D gene (5 bases each). The CDR3 is 15 residues long. The V end was cut by 8 bases, the J end by 2 bases, with 16 bases between. The CDR3 bases are TGTGCCAGCTGGACTCCGGGACCACCCTACAATGAGCAGTTCTTC. This sequence encodes CASWTPGPPYNEQFF.

J is TRBJ2-2 and V is TRBV7-2, with 8 bases aligning to TRBD1. The CDR3 is 15 residues long. CDR1 is SGHTA and CDR2 is FQGNSA in the germline V gene. V lost 5 bases and J lost 10; bases outside the gene matches: 12. In DNA form, the CDR3 reads TGTGCCAGCAGCCAGGTTACGGACAGGGCGAAGGAGCTGTTTTTT. Translation gives CASSQVTDRAKELFF.

This clonotype was found a few times. The chain joins TRBV7-9 to TRBJ1-1, with a possible D match to TRBD1 (5 bases). Germline V gene sequence: CDR1 SEHNR, CDR2 FQNEAQ (reference sequence). V dropped 5 bases and J dropped 4 bases, with 11 bases sitting between them. The CDR3 covers 13 residues. As DNA, the CDR3 is TGTGCCAGCAGCCTCTTTGGGGGCACTGAAGCTTTCTTT. As protein: CASSLFGGTEAFF.

This clonotype was counted a few times. This rearrangement joins TRBV18 to TRBJ1-2; TRBD1 matches at 7 bases. V trimming: 3 bases; J trimming: 4 bases; junction bases outside the gene matches: 8. Germline V CDR1 and CDR2: KGHSH, LQKENI. This CDR3 has 15 amino acids. The CDR3 loop reads CASSPGTDQRYGYTF. Here the CDR3 DNA reads TGTGCCAGCTCACCCGGGACAGACCAACGCTATGGCTACACCTTC.

CDR3 bases: TGCGCCAGCAGCTTGGATGCGATTCGGGACACCGGGGAGCTGTTTTTT. Its protein product is CASSLDAIRDTGELFF. The chain employs TRBV5-1 and TRBJ2-2; D unclear. The germline CDR1 and CDR2 sequences are SGHRS and YFSETQ. CDR3 size: 16 residues. Trimming removed 0 bases from V and 3 bases from J, with 12 bases in between.

This clonotype has ten or more counts. The chain joins TRBV12-3 or TRBV12-4 to TRBJ1-2; D call uncertain. The V end was cut by 2 bases, the J end by 4 bases, with 8 bases between. The CDR3 totals 13 residues. The CDR3, as DNA: TGTGCCAGCAGTTTATCAGGACTCTATGGCTACACCTTC. Translating gives CASSLSGLYGYTF.

This clonotype was counted between two and nine times. This chain connects TRBV28 to TRBJ1-5; unclear D gene. This CDR3 comprises 15 residues. Between the trimmed V and J ends, which lost 2 bases and 6 bases, there was a span of 14 bases. The germline V gene encodes CDR1 MDHEN and CDR2 SYDVKM. In DNA form, the CDR3 reads TGTGCCAGCAGTTTAGGAGTAGCGGGAGGTCAGCCCCAGCATTTT. Translated, it gives CASSLGVAGGQPQHF.

The J gene is TRBJ2-6, the V gene TRBV3-1; D uncertain. V was pared by 3 bases and J by 2 bases, with 5 bases between. The CDR3 length is 14 residues. Germline CDR1 and CDR2: LGHDT and YNNKEL (reference sequence). CDR3 coding DNA: TGTGCCAGCAGCCATCTGGCTGGGGCCAACGTCCTGACTTTC. Translation gives CASSHLAGANVLTF.

The chain couples TRBV5-1 to TRBJ1-1; 11 positions match TRBD1. V lost 3 bases, J lost 1 base, and 8 bases stayed unmatched. Looked up from germline, CDR1 is SGHRS and CDR2 is YFSETQ. The length of the CDR3 is 17 residues. Here the CDR3 DNA reads TGCGCCAGCAGCTCCACCGGGACAGGGGGATGGAACACTGAAGCTTTCTTT. Encoded protein: CASSSTGTGGWNTEAFF.

The chain couples TRBV4-3 to TRBJ1-6; no firm D call. In germline, CDR1 is LGHNA, CDR2 YSLEER. CDR3 length equals 15 residues. V lost 0 bases to trimming and J lost 9 bases, with 12 bases between them. CDR3: CASSQEGWRISPLHF. In DNA, the CDR3 is TGCGCCAGCAGCCAAGAGGGTTGGCGGATTTCACCCCTCCACTTT.

This clonotype was recorded many times. This chain links TRBV4-3 with TRBJ2-5; D is ambiguous. Per the germline V gene, CDR1 is LGHNA and CDR2 is YSLEER. This CDR3 region has 15 residues. V shed 1 base and J shed 1 base, with 10 bases lying between them. The CDR3 DNA is TGCGCCAGCAGCCAAGTGTACAGATCCCAAGAGACCCAGTACTTC. As protein: CASSQVYRSQETQYF.

The chain has TRBV12-3 or TRBV12-4 and TRBJ1-5; TRBD1 might be the D (5 bases). The germline V and J ends were trimmed by 4 bases and 10 bases, with 8 bases remaining between them. The CDR3 totals 11 residues. DNA for the CDR3: TGTGCCAGCAGTTGGGGCGGCCCCCAGCATTTT. It encodes CASSWGGPQHF.

The chain joins TRBV21-1 to TRBJ2-1; the D call TRBD1 from the table was never checked on the DNA. TRBV21-1 is noted as a pseudogene. This CDR3 contains 16 residues. Written as DNA, the CDR3 is TGTGCCAGCAGCCTCCGGACATCTATCTCCTACAATGAGCAGTTCTTC. It yields the protein CASSLRTSISYNEQFF.